Listed here are 5 T cell receptor beta chains from one sample, sequenced in a study of T cell responses to AZD1222 COVID-19 vaccine. Sequenced by immunoSEQ multiplex PCR; TCRdb stores in-frame clones only, minus some. The sample lists about 150,000 clones; about nine tenths were seen once. Sequenced here: peripheral blood, sampled on day 0 of AZD1222 vaccination. The source of these receptors is an adult in good health.

This clone was counted only a few times. This chain links TRBV18 with TRBJ2-2, with D tentatively TRBD1 or TRBD2 (5 bases each). This CDR3 has 16 residues. The germline V and J ends were trimmed by 2 bases and 1 base, with 11 bases remaining between them. From germline, CDR1 is KGHSH and CDR2 LQKENI. The CDR3 sequence is CASSPRGGLNTGELFF. The CDR3 DNA reads TGTGCCAGCTCACCAAGGGGCGGACTGAACACCGGGGAGCTGTTTTTT.

The gene calls are TRBV21-1 and TRBJ2-5; TRBD2 reflects the table's D call only, with no check against the DNA. TRBV21-1 is recorded as a pseudogene. The CDR3 has 18 amino acids. The CDR3: CASSKGPWTRLWRETQYF. CDR3 in DNA: TGTGCCAGCAGCAAAGGGCCCTGGACTAGGTTATGGAGAGAGACCCAGTACTTC.

The V and J genes are TRBV5-1 and TRBJ2-2; 7 nucleotides line up with TRBD1. Unmatched junction bases numbered 4, after V lost 1 base and J lost 4 bases. This CDR3 is 15 amino acids long. CDR1 is SGHRS, CDR2 YFSETQ, per germline. The CDR3 DNA follows: TGCGCCAGCAGCTTGACAGGGGATAGCACCGGGGAGCTGTTTTTT. It specifies CASSLTGDSTGELFF.

V and J are TRBV6-5 and TRBJ1-3; D remains ambiguous. Trimming pared 2 bases from V and 0 bases from J, leaving 8 bases between. Per germline, CDR1 MNHEY and CDR2 SVGAGI. The CDR3 totals 15 residues. The CDR3 DNA is TGTGCCAGCAGTTACGGCGGCGACTCTGGAAACACCATATATTTT. Encoded protein: CASSYGGDSGNTIYF.

J is TRBJ2-2 and V is TRBV4-1; maybe TRBD2 (5 bases). The germline V gene encodes CDR1 MGHRA and CDR2 YSYEKL. This CDR3 comprises 16 residues. V dropped 1 base and J dropped 4 bases, with 13 bases sitting between them. The CDR3 here is CASSQAPGWFTGELFF. The CDR3 DNA reads TGCGCCAGCAGCCAAGCCCCGGGGTGGTTCACCGGGGAGCTGTTTTTT.